Listed here are 22 T cell receptor beta chains from one sample, sequenced in a study of patients and donors after allogeneic stem cell transplantation (dated by TCRdb to the early 2020s). The library was made by RT-PCR. Data came from a NextSeq 550. The public reads were quality trimmed at Q25 with fastp and then assembled into clones with MiXCR by TCRdb, keeping productive beta chains. Each CDR3 protein gets just one entry, which takes the most common genes and DNA from the rows behind it. Here the sample has roughly 180,000 distinct CDR3 sequences; 41% occur a single time. 33% of the sample rests with the top ten. Sequencing was performed on blood, either unsorted or a sorted T cell fraction (not recorded which). The receptors come from a human donor who was either an allogeneic HSCT recipient or a stem cell or donor lymphocyte infusion donor (not recorded which). It is not recorded whose cells these are; they may come from a transplant donor.

This chain's CDR3 is CASSRAGSNQPQHF. CDR3 sequence (DNA): TGTGCCAGCAGCCGGGCAGGGAGCAATCAGCCCCAGCATTTT. The chain joins TRBV3-1 to TRBJ1-5; maybe TRBD1 (5 bases). This CDR3 comprises 14 residues. The V and J ends lost 4 bases and 1 base respectively, with 8 bases between them. The germline gives CDR1 LGHDT, CDR2 YNNKEL (reference sequence).

The CDR3 is CASGPGQGFVEAFF. CDR3 bases: TGTGCTAGTGGACCGGGACAGGGGTTCGTTGAAGCTTTCTTT. V usage is TRBV12-5 and J usage is TRBJ1-1; 10 nucleotides align to TRBD1. With V trimmed by 6 bases and J by 7 bases, 8 bases remained unmatched. This CDR3 region has 14 residues. CDR1 and CDR2 from the germline V gene are LGHNT and FRNRAP.

This clonotype has more than one count but fewer than ten. V and J are TRBV4-1 and TRBJ2-5, with 9 bases matching TRBD1. Unmatched junction bases numbered 7, after V lost 0 bases and J lost 5 bases. Per germline, CDR1 MGHRA and CDR2 YSYEKL. This CDR3 region has 16 residues. The CDR3: CASSQESGTGLETQYF. The DNA of the CDR3 is TGCGCCAGCAGCCAAGAATCTGGGACAGGGTTGGAGACCCAGTACTTC.

This rearrangement joins TRBV7-2 to TRBJ2-2, with D perhaps TRBD2 (6 bases). Trimming took 5 bases from V and 6 from J, leaving 10 bases between them. This CDR3 is built from 13 residues. Germline loops: CDR1 SGHTA, CDR2 FQGNSA. The CDR3, as DNA: TGTGCCAGCAGCCTGACTAGACCCGGGGAGCTGTTTTTT. It is translated as CASSLTRPGELFF.

This rearrangement joins TRBV4-3 to TRBJ1-3, with D possibly matching TRBD1 (5 bases). CDR3 length: 17 amino acids. The V end was cut by 4 bases, the J end by 4 bases, with 20 bases between. Germline V gene data show CDR1 as LGHNA and CDR2 as YSLEER. CDR3 protein: CASSPRGQAEVGNTIYF. The CDR3 nucleotides are TGCGCCAGCAGCCCCCGAGGACAAGCTGAAGTAGGAAACACCATATATTTT.

The rearrangement links TRBV12-3 or TRBV12-4 to TRBJ2-3; D is ambiguous. CDR3 length equals 14 residues. V dropped 3 bases and J dropped 1 base, with 8 bases sitting between them. Here the CDR3 reads CASSLNRRTDTQYF. Here the CDR3 DNA reads TGTGCCAGCAGTTTGAACAGACGCACAGATACGCAGTATTTT.

This chain connects TRBV9 to TRBJ2-3, with 7 nucleotides matching TRBD2. The trim removed 0 bases at V and 2 bases at J, leaving 6 bases unmatched. Germline CDR1 is SGDLS and CDR2 is YYNGEE. CDR3 length: 16 residues. CDR3 in amino acids: CASSVAGEGLTDTQYF. The DNA for the CDR3 is TGTGCCAGCAGCGTAGCGGGGGAGGGCCTCACAGATACGCAGTATTTT.

This clonotype has only a few counts. The chain is built from TRBV7-2 and TRBJ1-2; TRBD1 matches at 11 bases. V trimming: 5 bases; J trimming: 4 bases; junction bases outside the gene matches: 3. The CDR3 is 14 residues long. Germline loops: CDR1 SGHTA, CDR2 FQGNSA. CDR3 residues: CASSPGQGAYGYTF. DNA for the CDR3: TGTGCCAGCAGCCCAGGACAGGGGGCCTATGGCTACACCTTC.

This clonotype was picked up a small number of times. The chain carries TRBV6-6 and TRBJ1-1, with unresolved D. Looked up from germline, CDR1 is MNHNY and CDR2 is SVGAGI (reference sequence). The CDR3 has 12 amino acids. The germline V and J ends were trimmed by 6 bases and 2 bases, with 7 bases remaining between them. CDR3 protein: CASSPRNTEAFF. The CDR3, as DNA: TGTGCCAGCAGCCCGAGAAACACTGAAGCTTTCTTT.

The chain employs TRBV14 and TRBJ2-5; D gene unclear. This CDR3 contains 16 residues. CDR1 is SGHDN, CDR2 FVKESK, per germline. Trimming removed 0 bases at V and 2 bases at J, with 13 bases between. The CDR3 here is CASSQDRSVPQETQYF. DNA of the CDR3: TGTGCCAGCAGCCAAGATCGGTCTGTTCCTCAAGAGACCCAGTACTTC.

This rearrangement joins TRBV25-1 to TRBJ1-2; D is undetermined. The CDR3 sequence is 15 residues long. V shed 1 base and J shed 4 bases, with 13 bases lying between them. In germline, CDR1 is MGHDK, CDR2 SYGVNS. This CDR3 is CASSESVGWGYGYTF. CDR3 bases: TGTGCCAGCAGTGAATCGGTGGGGTGGGGCTATGGCTACACCTTC.

The rearrangement joins TRBV13 to TRBJ2-3; D may be TRBD2 (6 bases). The V end was cut by 6 bases, the J end by 5 bases, with 9 bases between. The CDR3 totals 12 residues. Per the germline V gene, CDR1 is PRHDT and CDR2 is FYEKMQ (reference sequence). CDR3 loop: CASSGAGDTQYF. The CDR3 DNA follows: TGTGCCAGCAGTGGAGCGGGAGATACGCAGTATTTT.

V usage is TRBV12-3 or TRBV12-4 and J usage is TRBJ2-7; no definite D call. V was shortened by 5 bases and J by 2 bases, with 13 bases between the two germline ends. CDR3 length equals 14 residues. CDR3 region: CASSPRFSTYEQYF. The CDR3 nucleotides read TGTGCCAGCAGTCCGAGGTTTTCAACCTACGAGCAGTACTTC.

The rearrangement links TRBV12-3 or TRBV12-4 to TRBJ1-1; the D is unclear. V lost 6 bases and J lost 0, with 8 bases in between. CDR3 length: 13 amino acids. Here the CDR3 DNA reads TGTGCCAGCAGCCCCGCTATGAACACTGAAGCTTTCTTT. It translates to CASSPAMNTEAFF.

The chain joins TRBV20-1 to TRBJ2-7; D ambiguous. Trimming removed 1 base at V and 3 bases at J, with 4 bases between. Germline V CDR1 and CDR2: DFQATT, SNEGSKA (reference sequence). This CDR3 contains 11 residues. Here the CDR3 reads CSARGGYEQYF. DNA for the CDR3: TGCAGTGCTAGAGGTGGCTACGAGCAGTACTTC.

Here the CDR3 DNA reads TGTGCCAGCAGCGTCTCCGGGACTTCAAATGAGCAGTTCTTC. Translating it yields CASSVSGTSNEQFF. The chain uses TRBV9 and TRBJ2-1; TRBD2 might be the D (6 bases). Trimming left V 2 bases short and J 7 bases short, with 13 bases between. This CDR3 comprises 14 residues. Germline-derived CDR1 and CDR2 are SGDLS and YYNGEE.

This clonotype has more than one count but fewer than ten. This chain uses TRBV6-6 with TRBJ1-5; tentative D call: TRBD1 (6 bases). The V gene's germline CDR1 is MNHNY and CDR2 SVGAGI (reference sequence). CDR3 length: 16 amino acids. Trimming removed 0 bases from V and 3 bases from J, with 12 bases in between. The CDR3 sequence is CASSYSTGDTNQPQHF. As DNA, the CDR3 is TGTGCCAGCAGTTACTCGACTGGGGACACCAATCAGCCCCAGCATTTT.

The chain combines TRBV7-8 with TRBJ1-2; maybe TRBD1 (6 bases). CDR1 is SGHVS, CDR2 FQNEAQ, per germline. CDR3 size: 14 residues. The V gene lost 2 bases and the J gene lost 6 bases, with 13 bases spanning the gap. CDR3: CASSLRIQGDGYTF. The CDR3 region has the DNA TGTGCCAGCAGCTTAAGAATACAGGGCGATGGCTACACCTTC.

The chain links TRBV29-1 to TRBJ2-7; 7 bases agree with TRBD1. CDR3 length: 13 residues. Looked up from germline, CDR1 is SQVTM and CDR2 is ANQGSEA. Losses at the gene ends were 5 bases for V and 1 base for J; bases not matched to a gene: 5. Here the CDR3 DNA reads TGCAGCGTTTGGACAGGACAATCCTACGAGCAGTACTTC. Amino acids: CSVWTGQSYEQYF.

In this sample, this clonotype turned up once. This chain links TRBV15 with TRBJ2-1; the D call may be TRBD1 or TRBD2 (5 bases each). The CDR3 covers 14 residues. Trimming pared 0 bases from V and 10 bases from J, leaving 13 bases between. Germline CDR1 LNHNV, CDR2 YYDKDF (reference sequence). CDR3 DNA: TGTGCCACCAGCAGAGATCTTCTGGGACCCGAGCAGTTCTTC. It is translated as CATSRDLLGPEQFF.

This clonotype has just a few counts. CDR3 loop: CSVEVLAATYEQYF. CDR3 bases: TGCAGCGTTGAAGTACTAGCGGCAACCTACGAGCAGTACTTC. This sequence joins TRBV29-1 and TRBJ2-7, with 8 bases lining up with TRBD2. The trim removed 1 base at V and 2 bases at J, leaving 4 bases unmatched. The CDR3 has 14 residues. Germline CDR1 is SQVTM and CDR2 is ANQGSEA.

This clonotype was counted only a few times. The V call is TRBV5-5, the J call TRBJ1-2; D is ambiguous. The CDR3 length is 13 residues. V dropped 0 bases and J dropped 3 bases, with 6 bases sitting between them. Germline assignment: CDR1 SGHKS and CDR2 YYEKEE (reference sequence). The DNA for the CDR3 is TGTGCCAGCAGCTTGGTTGACGACTATGGCTACACCTTC. Its translation is CASSLVDDYGYTF.